This T cell receptor beta chain comes out of a study of blood T cells in healthy people across ages. Findings and limits, study-wide: Relative to aged donors, long-lived donors carried more naive CD4+ cells and displayed higher diversity. Naive T cell percentage showed a strong correlation with TCR beta diversity.

Per the germline V gene, CDR1 is SGHDN and CDR2 is FVKESK. The CDR3 sequence is 17 residues long. With 5 bases clipped from V and 3 bases from J, the junction kept 11 bases outside the gene matches. As for this clonotype: Its antigen is currently unknown.

With a J-beta primer mix and a sample-barcoded 5' primer, a second PCR ran 7 to 11 cycles. TCRdb called the 5' RACE reads again in MiXCR, with one record for every CDR3 protein. The sample consists of hundreds of thousands of distinct CDR3 sequences, under 45% of them appearing once. The chain employs TRBV14 and TRBJ2-1; the match to TRBD2 covers 9 bases. Sequencing was done on a sample of blood. The source is a man aged 60 to 75 in good health. CDR3 residues: CASSKGGGGANYNEQFF. CDR3 coding DNA: TGTGCCAGCAGCAAAGGGGGCGGGGGGGCCAACTACAATGAGCAGTTCTTC.